This entry lists 19 T cell receptor beta chains sequenced from one sample in a study of T cells expressing NK-cell markers. TCRdb re-called the 5' RACE reads and shows each CDR3 protein once, DNA omitted. Recorded for this sample: some 410,000 distinct CDR3 sequences. Sequencing input: blood T cells: a sorted CD56 or NKG2C T cell subset, CD4+ or CD8+ T cells, or bulk PBMC T cells (not recorded which). These receptors all come from a woman aged 18-70 years in good health.

This sequence joins TRBV9 and TRBJ1-6. Germline-derived CDR1 and CDR2 are SGDLS and YYNGEE. The CDR3 consists of 16 residues. The CDR3 sequence: CASSVLGGGVNSPLHF.

The chain is built from TRBV4-1 and TRBJ1-2. Germline-derived CDR1 and CDR2 are MGHRA and YSYEKL. The CDR3 totals 16 residues. This CDR3 reads CASSQLAHNGMGGYTF.

The chain uses TRBV7-3 and TRBJ2-5; TCRdb picks TRBD2, but there is no DNA to check that call. The germline gives CDR1 SGHTA, CDR2 FQGTGA. The CDR3 is made up of 14 amino acids. CDR3 amino acids: CASSSGGSGKTQYF.

The V and J genes are TRBV19 and TRBJ2-3; the D call of TRBD2 rests on TCRdb alone, since no DNA is present to check it. The CDR3 runs to 14 residues. The germline V gene has CDR1 LNHDA and CDR2 SQIVND (reference sequence). CDR3 sequence: CASSIGLPPDTQYF.

The chain recombines TRBV6-5 with TRBJ2-1; the TCRdb call, TRBD2, lacks DNA for checking. Germline V gene sequence: CDR1 MNHEY, CDR2 SVGAGI. The CDR3 length is 18 residues. Here the CDR3 reads CASSYAQGTSGRANEQFF.

The genes are TRBV7-7 and TRBJ1-4; the D call from TCRdb, TRBD1, cannot be confirmed without DNA. Per the germline V gene, CDR1 is SSHAT and CDR2 is FNYEAQ (reference sequence). This CDR3 spans 17 amino acids. CDR3 region: CASSSTGRGDSNEKLFF.

The chain joins TRBV6-2 or TRBV6-3 to TRBJ2-2; TCRdb designates TRBD2, a call that cannot be tested without DNA. CDR1 is MNHEY and CDR2 is SVGEGT in the germline V gene. The CDR3 spans 15 residues. CDR3 loop: CASRPGTSHTGELFF.

The chain uses TRBV4-2 and TRBJ2-5. CDR1 is LGHNA and CDR2 is YNFKEQ in the germline V gene. The CDR3 runs 15 residues. The chain's CDR3 is CASSQDNRYLETQYF.

The rearrangement uses TRBV28 and TRBJ2-5; TCRdb gives TRBD1 as the D gene, but with no DNA this cannot be confirmed. In germline, CDR1 is MDHEN, CDR2 SYDVKM. This CDR3 contains 11 residues. This CDR3 is CASSSAPMKYF.

This chain joins TRBV20-1 and TRBJ2-7; as DNA is missing, the TRBD1 call by TCRdb cannot be tested. The CDR3 consists of 15 residues. CDR1 DFQATT and CDR2 SNEGSKA come from the germline V gene (reference sequence). The CDR3 region is CSARAPLTGPYEQYF.

The chain carries TRBV24-1 and TRBJ2-1; TCRdb proposes TRBD1, but this gene call is untestable without DNA. The germline V gene has CDR1 KGHDR and CDR2 SFDVKD. CDR3 size: 13 residues. CDR3 loop: CATSDSSGGEQFF.

The V gene is TRBV9, the J gene TRBJ1-4; the D call from TCRdb, TRBD1, cannot be confirmed without DNA. This CDR3 is built from 15 residues. CDR1 is SGDLS and CDR2 is YYNGEE in the germline V gene. The CDR3 here is CASSVEGGKAQKLFF.

The rearrangement uses TRBV5-5 and TRBJ1-4; TCRdb names TRBD1, which stays unverified in the absence of DNA. The V gene's germline CDR1 is SGHKS and CDR2 YYEKEE (reference sequence). This CDR3 spans 14 amino acids. CDR3 region: CASSPVVPNEKLFF.

V usage is TRBV6-1 and J usage is TRBJ2-3; there is no DNA to check the TCRdb D call of TRBD2. In germline, CDR1 is MNHNS, CDR2 SASEGT. This CDR3 has 16 residues. CDR3 protein: CASRPGLWGTADTQYF.

This chain joins TRBV29-1 and TRBJ2-6. Germline values: CDR1 SQVTM, CDR2 ANQGSEA. The CDR3 covers 13 residues. This CDR3 is CSVAASGANVLTF.

The V and J genes are TRBV4-1 and TRBJ1-6. Looked up from germline, CDR1 is MGHRA and CDR2 is YSYEKL. CDR3 length equals 12 residues. The CDR3 spells CASSQDRSPLHF.

The rearrangement links TRBV7-3 to TRBJ2-2; TCRdb picks TRBD2, but there is no DNA to check that call. Germline V gene data show CDR1 as SGHTA and CDR2 as FQGTGA. This CDR3 is 14 amino acids long. The CDR3 spells CASSQTSGTGELFF.

The chain recombines TRBV10-3 with TRBJ2-1; no DNA is available, so the TRBD2 call from TCRdb remains unchecked. From germline, CDR1 is ENHRY and CDR2 SYGVKD. The CDR3 spans 16 residues. The chain's CDR3 is CATHSGLAVSYNEQFF.

The chain joins TRBV2 to TRBJ2-3. CDR3 length equals 12 residues. CDR1 is SNHLY and CDR2 is FYNNEI in the germline V gene. The CDR3 here is CATKTNTDTQYF. Full variable domain (outside the CDR3, taken from reference TRBV2 and TRBJ2-3): EPEVTQTPSHQVTQMGQEVILRCVPISNHLYFYWYRQILGQKVEFLVSFYNNEISEKSEIFDDQFSVERPDGSNFTLKIRSTKLEDSAMYFCATKTNTDTQYFGPGTRLTVL.